These T cell receptor beta chains were read from a single sample in a study of post-analysis software for immune sequencing data. MiXCR was run by TCRdb on the PCR reads, yielding one entry per CDR3 protein. This table has hundreds of thousands of distinct CDR3 sequences, roughly three fifths appearing once. What was sequenced was blood. These receptors all come from a girl under 10 years old with multiple sclerosis. Each CDR3 is given with its conserved first and last residue. Fields, in order: CDR3 DNA, CDR3 protein, V gene, clone size, J gene, D gene. The D gene is left open where the match is weak. Expanded clones are given a class, and other clones once, few, many or no size at all.

TGTGCCAGCAGTGAGGGCGGAATCGGGGGTAATGAGCAGTTCTTC CASSEGGIGGNEQFF TRBV2 - TRBJ2-1 -
TGCAGCGTTGCAGGGATCCATGAGCAGTTCTTC CSVAGIHEQFF TRBV29-1 - TRBJ2-1 -
TGCGCCGGCAGCAACAGGGGGGGACGTCCTAACTATGGCTACACCTTC CAGSNRGGRPNYGYTF TRBV4-1 - TRBJ1-2 TRBD1
TGCAGCGGGGGGACTGGGGAAAAACTGTTTTTT CSGGTGEKLFF TRBV29-1 - TRBJ1-4 -
TGTGCCAGCAGCTTAAATGCGGGCTCCTACGAGCAGTACTTC CASSLNAGSYEQYF TRBV7-6 - TRBJ2-7 -
TGCAGCGTTGATGATGGGACGCTATCCTACAATGAGCAGTTCTTC CSVDDGTLSYNEQFF TRBV29-1 - TRBJ2-1 -
TGTGCCAGCACGGTGGGACTAGCGGGTTCCAATGAGCAGTTCTTC CASTVGLAGSNEQFF TRBV2 - TRBJ2-1 TRBD2
TGTGCCAGCAGCATCCCAACAGTATCCTACGAGCAGTACTTC CASSIPTVSYEQYF TRBV21-1 - TRBJ2-7 -
TGTGCCAGCAGCTTAGCCCCGGGCCGAGCGGGCGGCTACAATGAGCAGTTCTTC CASSLAPGRAGGYNEQFF TRBV11-1 - TRBJ2-1 -
TGCAGTGCTAACAGGGATGTACACGAGCAGTACTTC CSANRDVHEQYF TRBV20-1 - TRBJ2-7 -
TGTGCCAGCAGCCAACTTGGGACAGCAAACTATGGCTACACCTTC CASSQLGTANYGYTF TRBV3-1 - TRBJ1-2 TRBD1
TGTGCCAGCAGTTACCTACAGTATACCGGGGAGCTGTTTTTT CASSYLQYTGELFF TRBV6-5 few TRBJ2-2 -
TGTGCCAGCAGCCAAGAGGCTAGCGGGGGAAGCACAGATACGCAGTATTTT CASSQEASGGSTDTQYF TRBV4-2 few TRBJ2-3 TRBD2
TGCAGCGTGGGGGGGGCTGAAGCTTTCTTT CSVGGAEAFF TRBV29-1 - TRBJ1-1 -
TGTGCCAGCAGCTTAAGTGACAGGGTCCTTGAGCAGTTCTTC CASSLSDRVLEQFF TRBV7-9 few TRBJ2-1 TRBD1
TGTGCCAGCAGCCAACGGGCCTCTCCCTTCGAAGGGTCCTACGAGCAGTACTTC CASSQRASPFEGSYEQYF TRBV3-1 - TRBJ2-7 -
TGTGCCAGTACCCCAGGGGCCAACGTCCTGACTTTC CASTPGANVLTF TRBV19 - TRBJ2-6 -
TGTGCCAGCAGCCATCAAACGGTCGGTGAGCAGTTCTTC CASSHQTVGEQFF TRBV3-1 - TRBJ2-1 -
TGTGCCAGCAGCTCTTCTGGACAGGGGGGCTATGGCTACACCTTC CASSSSGQGGYGYTF TRBV28 - TRBJ1-2 TRBD1
TGTGCCAGCAGCTTTCCAGGGGGCAAGGGAGAGACCCAGTACTTC CASSFPGGKGETQYF TRBV5-5 - TRBJ2-5 TRBD1
TGTGTCAGCAGCCCATCTCCGACAGGATGCACAGATACGCAGTATTTT CVSSPSPTGCTDTQYF TRBV9 - TRBJ2-3 -